These T cell receptor beta chains were read from a single sample in a study of tumor-infiltrating lymphocytes in primary liver carcinoma. TCRdb passed the multiplex PCR reads through MiXCR, listing each CDR3 protein once. The data hold about 180,000 distinct CDR3 sequences, with 50% to 75% observed a single time. Sequenced input: peripheral blood. These receptors all come from a man between 35 and 55 years old with primary liver carcinoma and hepatitis B virus infection. The CDR3 runs from the conserved cysteine through the conserved F or W. D genes are given only for firm matches. Rows give clone size only sometimes, using once, few, many, or a class for an expanded clone.

-	14	TRBV29-1	once	TRBJ1-3	CSVLNSDSGNTIYF	TGCAGCGTACTCAACAGTGACTCTGGAAACACCATATATTTT
-	13	TRBV11-2	many	TRBJ2-3	CASSLERTDTQYF	TGTGCCAGCAGCTTAGAACGCACAGATACGCAGTATTTT
-	15	TRBV7-9	-	TRBJ2-1	CASSPRGRLYNEQFF	TGTGCCAGCAGCCCCCGGGGCAGACTCTACAATGAGCAGTTCTTC
TRBD1	15	TRBV6-1	few	TRBJ2-2	CASSGQGSDAGELFF	TGTGCCAGCAGTGGACAGGGGAGTGACGCCGGGGAGCTGTTTTTT
TRBD2	15	TRBV7-9	-	TRBJ2-3	CATPPGGASTDTQYF	TGTGCCACCCCCCCGGGAGGGGCCAGCACAGATACGCAGTATTTT
-	14	TRBV6-1	-	TRBJ1-2	CASSEGGANYGYTF	TGTGCCAGCAGTGAAGGAGGGGCTAACTATGGCTACACCTTC
TRBD2	16	TRBV6-5	-	TRBJ2-3	CASSYEAGLAGDTQYF	TGTGCCAGCAGTTACGAGGCGGGACTAGCGGGCGATACGCAGTATTTT
-	14	TRBV29-1	many	TRBJ1-1	CSVEDHTVNTEAFF	TGCAGCGTTGAAGATCACACAGTGAACACTGAAGCTTTCTTT
-	15	TRBV11-2	-	TRBJ1-3	CASSIGSGTGNTIYF	TGTGCCAGCAGCATAGGATCGGGGACTGGAAACACCATATATTTT
TRBD1	15	TRBV11-2	-	TRBJ2-5	CASSLGQGVTETQYF	TGTGCCAGCAGCTTAGGCCAGGGGGTCACAGAGACCCAGTACTTC
-	14	TRBV28	-	TRBJ2-4	CASSAGSEANIQYF	TGTGCCAGCAGTGCGGGGAGTGAGGCAAACATTCAGTACTTC
-	14	TRBV13	-	TRBJ2-3	CAGTGILGTDTQYF	TGTGCCGGCACAGGGATACTGGGCACAGATACGCAGTATTTT
-	12	TRBV10-1	-	TRBJ2-5	CATGGPRETQYF	TGCGCCACCGGGGGTCCACGAGAGACCCAGTACTTC
-	14	TRBV5-4	few	TRBJ2-3	CASSLSKGTDTQYF	TGTGCCAGCAGCTTGTCAAAAGGCACAGATACGCAGTATTTT
TRBD1	16	TRBV4-1	-	TRBJ2-7	CASSREPGQSSYEQYF	TGCGCCAGCAGCCGAGAACCGGGACAGAGTTCCTACGAGCAGTACTTC
-	13	TRBV14	once	TRBJ2-5	CASSLGHLETQYF	TGTGCCAGCAGCCTGGGTCATTTGGAGACCCAGTACTTC
-	14	TRBV4-1	-	TRBJ2-1	CASSQDAGPGEQFF	TGCGCCAGCAGCCAAGATGCGGGCCCCGGTGAGCAGTTCTTC
TRBD1	16	TRBV29-1	-	TRBJ2-2	CSVDDAGQGVGGELFF	TGCAGCGTTGATGATGCGGGACAGGGGGTTGGCGGGGAGCTGTTTTTT
-	13	TRBV4-1	-	TRBJ2-7	CDSSQGGVYEQYF	TGCGACAGCAGCCAAGGTGGAGTCTACGAGCAGTACTTC
-	10	TRBV29-1	few	TRBJ2-7	CSVEKGVQYF	TGCAGCGTTGAAAAAGGGGTGCAGTACTTC
-	15	TRBV6-6	-	TRBJ1-5	CARSYVGTSNQPQHF	TGTGCCAGGAGTTACGTGGGCACTAGCAATCAGCCCCAGCATTTT
-	15	TRBV10-3	-	TRBJ2-4	CAIRDNTIVKNIQYF	TGTGCCATCAGGGACAACACTATAGTCAAAAACATTCAGTACTTC
-	13	TRBV12-5	once	TRBJ1-5	CASSRDSNQPQHF	TGTGCTAGTAGCAGGGATAGCAATCAGCCCCAGCATTTT
-	15	TRBV20-1	-	TRBJ2-3	CSARGSKTSTDTQYF	TGCAGTGCTAGAGGGTCCAAAACTAGCACAGATACGCAGTATTTT
-	14	TRBV12-3/TRBV12-4	-	TRBJ2-3	CASSLGQGSDTQYF	TGTGCCAGCAGTTTAGGCCAGGGCTCAGATACGCAGTATTTT
TRBD1	15	TRBV29-1	-	TRBJ2-2	CSVEDERGRTGELFF	TGCAGCGTTGAAGATGAGAGGGGGCGCACCGGGGAGCTGTTTTTT
-	14	TRBV13	-	TRBJ2-7	CASSTPGSEDEQYF	TGTGCCAGCAGCACCCCGGGGTCGGAAGACGAACAGTACTTC
TRBD2	14	TRBV11-2	-	TRBJ2-7	CASSPSTSIYKQYF	TGTGCCAGCAGCCCTTCGACTAGCATCTACAAGCAGTACTTC
-	13	TRBV6-5	few	TRBJ2-1	CASSTRGVNEQFF	TGTGCCAGCAGTACCCGGGGCGTCAATGAGCAGTTCTTC
TRBD1	16	TRBV6-5	few	TRBJ2-5	CASSPRTGVFIETQYF	TGTGCCAGCAGTCCGCGGACAGGAGTATTCATCGAGACCCAGTACTTC
TRBD1	17	TRBV6-6	-	TRBJ1-3	CASSYSGTDGKGNTIYF	TGTGCCAGCAGTTACTCTGGGACAGATGGAAAAGGAAACACCATATATTTT
TRBD2	17	TRBV5-1	few	TRBJ2-1	CASSLGSGRSTYNEQFF	TGCGCCAGCAGCTTGGGAAGCGGGAGGAGTACCTACAATGAGCAGTTCTTC
-	13	TRBV7-9	-	TRBJ1-2	CASCLGTEYGYTF	TGTGCCAGCTGCCTCGGGACGGAATATGGCTACACCTTC
TRBD2	15	TRBV11-2	many	TRBJ2-7	CASSPQETSGYEQYF	TGTGCCAGCAGCCCTCAGGAGACTAGCGGCTACGAGCAGTACTTC
-	13	TRBV6-9	few	TRBJ1-1	CAIDYGGNTEAFF	TGTGCCATCGACTACGGGGGGAACACTGAAGCTTTCTTT
TRBD2	15	TRBV6-6	once	TRBJ2-7	CASSYGTSGRYEQYF	TGCGCCAGCAGTTACGGGACTAGCGGGAGATACGAGCAGTACTTC
-	11	TRBV2	-	TRBJ1-2	CASSYLAGYTF	TGTGCCAGCAGTTATTTGGCCGGCTACACCTTC
-	11	TRBV11-2	-	TRBJ2-3	CASILGDTQYF	TGTGCCAGCATCCTGGGAGATACGCAGTATTTT
-	14	TRBV28	once	TRBJ1-1	CASSSPQRATEAFF	TGTGCCAGCAGTTCCCCACAGAGAGCCACCGAAGCTTTCTTT
-	13	TRBV6-1	-	TRBJ1-6	CASIPGVGSPLHF	TGTGCCAGCATCCCAGGGGTGGGTTCACCCCTCCACTTT
-	11	TRBV29-1	-	TRBJ1-1	CSGIIDRSAFF	TGCAGCGGAATTATTGACAGGAGTGCTTTCTTT
-	14	TRBV12-3/TRBV12-4	-	TRBJ2-7	CASSLGVGLNEQYF	TGTGCCAGCAGTTTAGGGGTGGGGTTAAACGAGCAGTACTTC
-	18	TRBV6-1	-	TRBJ2-1	CASSSQARLVGFSNEQFF	TGTGCCAGCAGTTCCCAAGCTCGACTAGTGGGATTCTCTAATGAGCAGTTCTTC
-	15	TRBV19	-	TRBJ2-3	CAIGERGASTDTQYF	TGTGCCATTGGGGAGAGGGGTGCCTCCACAGATACGCAGTATTTT
-	13	TRBV29-1	-	TRBJ2-7	CSEGERKGIEQYF	TGCAGCGAGGGGGAGAGGAAAGGAATAGAGCAGTACTTC
TRBD1	13	TRBV6-5	-	TRBJ2-5	CASTKGALGTQYF	TGTGCCAGCACCAAGGGGGCTCTGGGGACCCAGTACTTC
-	16	TRBV6-5	-	TRBJ2-2	CASSYSFPWRLGELFF	TGTGCCAGCAGTTACTCGTTCCCCTGGAGACTCGGGGAGCTGTTTTTT
-	16	TRBV6-1	-	TRBJ2-6	CASSRTGNSGANVLTF	TGTGCCAGCAGCCGGACGGGAAACTCTGGGGCCAACGTCCTGACTTTC
-	16	TRBV6-4	few	TRBJ1-5	CASSDSTRGHNQPQHF	TGTGCCAGCAGTGACTCAACCAGGGGCCACAATCAGCCCCAGCATTTT
-	12	TRBV5-1	-	TRBJ1-2	CASSPQGNGYTF	TGCGCCAGCAGCCCACAGGGTAATGGCTACACCTTC
-	16	TRBV12-3/TRBV12-4	-	TRBJ2-3	CASSFRSDSSTDTQYF	TGTGCCAGCAGTTTTAGGAGCGATTCTAGCACAGATACGCAGTATTTT
TRBD2	14	TRBV12-3/TRBV12-4	-	TRBJ2-5	CASREREFGETQYF	TGTGCCAGCAGAGAGCGGGAGTTCGGAGAGACCCAGTACTTC
TRBD2	15	TRBV11-2	many	TRBJ2-3	CASSFTSGSTDTQYF	TGTGCCAGCAGCTTTACTAGCGGAAGCACAGATACGCAGTATTTT
-	13	TRBV6-5	few	TRBJ1-1	CASSYSANTEAFF	TGTGCCAGCAGTTACTCAGCGAACACTGAAGCTTTCTTT